A selection of T cell receptor beta chains follows, all from one sample in a study of graft-versus-host responses after intestinal transplantation. TCRdb's table, derived via immunoSEQ multiplex PCR, lists solely in-frame clones and lacks some. The data hold 8,500 to 11,000 clones, with roughly 38% observed a single time. The source was alloreactive CD8+ T cells from a mixed lymphocyte reaction culture, collected before intestinal transplant. The receptors come from a human patient who received an intestinal transplant. The CDR3 runs from the conserved cysteine through the conserved F or W. Each record gives: D gene, V gene, J gene, clone size, CDR3 DNA, CDR3 protein. The D gene is left open where the match is weak. Size tells how often a clone was seen (once, few, many) or the class of an expanded clone, and some rows leave it out.

>.|TRBV15|TRBJ1-3|.
TGTGCCACCAGCAAAGACGCTAGCTCTGGAAACACCATATATTTT
CATSKDASSGNTIYF
>TRBD1|TRBV29-1|TRBJ2-7|.
TGCAGCGTTGCAGGGGGCAACTCCTACGAGCAGTACTTC
CSVAGGNSYEQYF
>TRBD2|TRBV5-1|TRBJ2-3|.
TGCGCCAGCAGTTCTCTAGCGGGAGGAACAGATACGCAGTATTTT
CASSSLAGGTDTQYF
>.|TRBV9|TRBJ2-7|few
TGTGCCAGCAGCGTAAGAGCGGAGTCCTACGAGCAGTACTTC
CASSVRAESYEQYF
>TRBD1|TRBV9|TRBJ2-5|few
TGTGCCAGCAGTTTGACAGGGGGAGAGACCCAGTACTTC
CASSLTGGETQYF
>.|TRBV21-1|TRBJ2-1|once
TGTGCCAGCAGCCGCAAGGAGGGCCGAAGACCCAATGAGCAGTTCTTC
CASSRKEGRRPNEQFF
>.|TRBV2|TRBJ2-7|once
TGTGCCAGCAGGCCGCGCTCCTCTTTCTACGAGCAGTACTTC
CASRPRSSFYEQYF
>.|TRBV11-2|TRBJ1-1|.
TGTGCCAGCAGCCGGGAAGTCCGGGGGACTGAAGCTTTCTTT
CASSREVRGTEAFF
>TRBD1|TRBV5-1|TRBJ2-7|few
TGCGCCAGCAGCTTGGAGACAGGGTCCTACGAGCAGTACTTC
CASSLETGSYEQYF
>.|TRBV4-1|TRBJ1-1|few
TGCGCCAGCAGCCAAGATAGGGCGGGTACCACTGAAGCTTTCTTT
CASSQDRAGTTEAFF
>.|TRBV6-5|TRBJ2-7|.
TGTGCCAGCAGTTATGGCGGCCTCTACGAGCAGTACTTC
CASSYGGLYEQYF
>TRBD2|TRBV4-1|TRBJ2-2|medium-sized
TGCGCCAGCAGCCAAGTAATCGCGGGGGGGAGGGAGCTGTTTTTT
CASSQVIAGGRELFF
>TRBD1|TRBV28|TRBJ2-1|few
TGTGCCAGCACCTCCGGACAGGGTCGTTACAATGAGCAGTTCTTC
CASTSGQGRYNEQFF
>.|TRBV6-6|TRBJ1-4|medium-sized
TGTGCCAGCAGGTCGGGGAGTGAAAAACTGTTTTTT
CASRSGSEKLFF
>.|TRBV2|TRBJ2-2|.
TGTGCCAGCAGTACCACAGGAGCCACCGGGGAGCTGTTTTTT
CASSTTGATGELFF
>TRBD2|TRBV4-2|TRBJ2-2|few
TGTGCCAGCAGCCAAGATCCCAGCGGGGGAACGGGGGAGCTGTTTTTT
CASSQDPSGGTGELFF
>TRBD2|TRBV6-1|TRBJ2-4|.
TGTGCCAGCAGTGAAAGGGGAGGGGCAGGTCTAGGCAAAAACATTCAGTACTTC
CASSERGGAGLGKNIQYF
>.|TRBV7-7|TRBJ1-6|.
TGTGCTAGCAGCTTTAAGGGGTTTGATAATTCACCCCTCCACTTT
CASSFKGFDNSPLHF
>.|TRBV12-5|TRBJ2-3|.
TGTGCTAGTGGTTTGTTCCCGGGGGGCAGGGAAGATACGCAGTATTTT
CASGLFPGGREDTQYF
>.|TRBV27|TRBJ2-3|.
TGTGCCAGCAGTTTCCACAGGGATGAGGGCCCAGATACGCAGTATTTT
CASSFHRDEGPDTQYF
>.|TRBV6-6|TRBJ1-2|.
TGTGCCAGCAGTTACGGCGGGGGGGTAAACTATGGCTACACCTTC
CASSYGGGVNYGYTF
>TRBD1|TRBV5-1|TRBJ1-3|.
TGCGCCAGCAGCTGGGGACAGATCAACGGAAACACCATATATTTT
CASSWGQINGNTIYF
>.|TRBV7-9|TRBJ2-1|few
TGTGCCAGCATGGAGTACCATGAGCAGTTCTTC
CASMEYHEQFF
>TRBD2|TRBV27|TRBJ2-3|.
TGTGCCAGCAGTTCGGGGTTAGCGGGAACATTAGCAGATACGCAGTATTTT
CASSSGLAGTLADTQYF
>TRBD1|TRBV28|TRBJ2-7|large
TGTGCCAGCATAAACAGGGGCGGGGAGCAGTACTTC
CASINRGGEQYF
>TRBD1|TRBV27|TRBJ2-1|few
TGTGCCAGCAGTTCCCACCCTACAGGGGGGAATGAGCAGTTCTTC
CASSSHPTGGNEQFF
>TRBD1|TRBV4-2|TRBJ2-5|few
TGTGCCAGCAGCCAAGATGTCGAGGGGGCGAAAGAGACCCAGTACTTC
CASSQDVEGAKETQYF
>TRBD1|TRBV27|TRBJ1-1|few
TGTGCCAGCAGTTTAAACAGGGGGACTGAAGCTTTCTTT
CASSLNRGTEAFF
>TRBD2|TRBV19|TRBJ2-7|.
TGTGCCAGTAGTATTGTGGGAGGGGTAGGCGAGCAGTACTTC
CASSIVGGVGEQYF
>.|TRBV27|TRBJ2-3|.
TGTGCCAGCAGTTTAGGCATCACAGATACGCAGTATTTT
CASSLGITDTQYF
>.|TRBV10-1|TRBJ2-7|.
TGCGCCAGCGCGGCGGCAGGGTTCGGCGAGCAGTACTTC
CASAAAGFGEQYF
>TRBD1|TRBV7-8|TRBJ2-1|few
TGTGCCAGCAGCTTTGGAACAGGGGCCTACAATGAGCAGTTCTTC
CASSFGTGAYNEQFF
>.|TRBV4-1|TRBJ2-2|medium-sized
TGCGCCAGCAGCCCCGAGACCGGGGAGCTGTTTTTT
CASSPETGELFF
>TRBD2|TRBV6-5|TRBJ2-5|.
TGTGCCAGCAGTTTAAGCGGGGCCTTGGAGACCCAGTACTTC
CASSLSGALETQYF
>TRBD1|TRBV5-1|TRBJ2-3|few
TGCGCCAGCAGCTTAGGGACAGGGTATCCCACAGATACGCAGTATTTT
CASSLGTGYPTDTQYF
>TRBD1|TRBV9|TRBJ2-3|.
TGTGCCAGCTCCCCATTTGGACAGGTCAGCACAGATACGCAGTATTTT
CASSPFGQVSTDTQYF
>.|TRBV1|TRBJ1-4|few
TGCACCAGCAGCCAAGAGGGGCAGGGGGGTGAAAAACTGTTTTTT
CTSSQEGQGGEKLFF
>TRBD2|TRBV28|TRBJ2-1|.
TGTGCCAGCAGTCTGGTGGGGGGGTGGAATGAGCAGTTCTTC
CASSLVGGWNEQFF
>.|TRBV10-3|TRBJ1-1|.
TGTGCCATCAGTGGGGTATTGAGGAAACAAAACACTGAAGCTTTCTTT
CAISGVLRKQNTEAFF
>.|TRBV4-1|TRBJ2-7|.
TGCGCCAGCAGCCCCGATAGGAGATTCTACGAGCAGTACTTC
CASSPDRRFYEQYF
>.|TRBV25-1|TRBJ2-1|.
TGTGCCAGCAGTGGGACTAGGGGGAATGAGCAGTTCTTC
CASSGTRGNEQFF
>TRBD1|TRBV18|TRBJ2-3|.
TGTGCCAGCTCACCGCCGGCACTCGACAGGGCTAGCACAGATACGCAGTATTTT
CASSPPALDRASTDTQYF
>.|TRBV6-6|TRBJ1-2|few
TGTGCCAGCAGTTACTCGAACCAGGGGTACTATGGCTACACCTTC
CASSYSNQGYYGYTF